This T cell receptor beta chain was captured in a study of CD8 T cells in Susac syndrome. RNA was extracted with the RNeasy kit, and a quantity of roughly 0.45 to 1 ug was reverse transcribed using random hexamers. Via MiXCR, TCRdb re-called the immunoSEQ multiplex PCR reads, giving one row per CDR3 protein. The profile shows 200,000 to 250,000 distinct CDR3 sequences, about 94% of them singletons. This TCR was sampled from a human donor with multiple sclerosis. The sample taken for sequencing was CD8+ T cells from PBMCs.

CDR3 nucleotides: TGTGCCAGCGGCCCTGGACGCAATCAGCCCCAGCATTTT. This encodes CASGPGRNQPQHF. This chain joins TRBV27 and TRBJ1-5, with unresolved D. CDR1 and CDR2 from the germline V gene are MNHEY and SMNVEV (reference sequence). CDR3 length: 13 amino acids. V was shortened by 8 bases and J by 2 bases, with 10 bases between the two germline ends.